A single sample is the source of the 21 T cell receptor beta chains below, sequenced in a study of cytomegalovirus exposure and HLA in healthy donors. The primer mix had 60 Vbeta and 13 Jbeta primers. Produced via immunoSEQ multiplex PCR; TCRdb's table is partial and in-frame only. This table holds 250,000 to 350,000 clones, about nine tenths found once. Sequenced sample: PBMCs. These TCRs come from a man in his forties or fifties in good health and CMV-seropositive.

This rearrangement joins TRBV2 to TRBJ2-7, with D possibly being TRBD1 (6 bases). V was shortened by 6 bases and J by 6 bases, with 9 bases between the two germline ends. CDR1 is SNHLY, CDR2 FYNNEI, per germline. CDR3 length: 11 residues. In DNA, the CDR3 is TGTGCCAGCAGGGTAGGGGGCGAGCAGTACTTC. This translates into CASRVGGEQYF.

The V and J genes are TRBV7-9 and TRBJ2-3; 7 bases agree with TRBD1. CDR3 size: 15 residues. Germline V gene lookup returns CDR1 SEHNR and CDR2 FQNEAQ (reference sequence). V was clipped by 2 bases and J by 4 bases; unmatched bases: 6. This CDR3 reads CASSLPIGQADTQYF. CDR3 in DNA: TGTGCCAGCAGCTTACCAATCGGACAGGCAGATACGCAGTATTTT.

The CDR3 here is CASSQDLVAYGYTF. CDR3 DNA: TGTGCCAGCAGCCAAGATTTGGTGGCCTATGGCTACACCTTC. The genes are TRBV4-2 and TRBJ1-2, with unresolved D. There are 14 residues in the CDR3. The germline V gene has CDR1 LGHNA and CDR2 YNFKEQ. Trimming pared 0 bases from V and 4 bases from J, leaving 9 bases between.

CDR3 nucleotide sequence: TGTGCCAGCAGCGGCCGACTAGCGGGAGGCACAGATACGCAGTATTTT. It yields the protein CASSGRLAGGTDTQYF. This chain joins TRBV7-6 and TRBJ2-3, with 12 positions matching TRBD2. The length of the CDR3 is 16 residues. The trim removed 5 bases at V and 1 base at J, leaving 4 bases unmatched. The germline V gene has CDR1 SGHVS and CDR2 FNYEAQ.

This clone came up once. The J gene is TRBJ1-5, the V gene TRBV28; the D gene is possibly TRBD1 (6 bases). CDR3 length equals 19 residues. Looked up from germline, CDR1 is MDHEN and CDR2 is SYDVKM. V was cut by 3 bases and J by 0 bases, with 21 bases left in between. The CDR3 loop reads CASSFGNGPGVNSNQPQHF. The CDR3 bases are TGTGCCAGCAGTTTTGGAAACGGCCCAGGGGTTAATAGCAATCAGCCCCAGCATTTT.

The V call is TRBV6-5, the J call TRBJ2-1, with 10 bases identical to TRBD1. The junction had 5 bases not matched to a gene; V was cut back by 6 bases and J by 3 bases. The CDR3 loop spans 15 amino acids. Germline values: CDR1 MNHEY, CDR2 SVGAGI. CDR3 sequence reads: CASRPDRGVYNEQFF. The DNA of the CDR3 is TGTGCCAGCAGACCGGACAGGGGGGTCTACAATGAGCAGTTCTTC.

DNA of the CDR3: TGCAGCGGAACCGGGACTAGCGTAGGCGAGCAGTACTTC. Amino acids: CSGTGTSVGEQYF. V gene TRBV29-1 combines with J gene TRBJ2-5, with 10 bases that match TRBD2. The J call could be wrong; TRBJ2-7 is a better fit for the DNA end. CDR3 length: 13 amino acids. Germline V CDR1 and CDR2: SQVTM, ANQGSEA.

This clone was observed a handful of times. V and J are TRBV7-2 and TRBJ2-5; maybe TRBD2 (5 bases). This CDR3 spans 12 amino acids. The V end lost 11 bases, the J end lost 9 bases, and 19 bases lay between the germline ends. Looked up from germline, CDR1 is SGHTA and CDR2 is FQGNSA. The CDR3 region has the DNA TGTGCCCGAAGTGCGGGCCTTGGGGCCCAGTACTTC. It encodes CARSAGLGAQYF. The variable domain in full, with the rest retrieved from reference TRBV7-2 and TRBJ2-5, is GAGVSQSPSNKVTEKGKDVELRCDPISGHTALYWYRQSLGQGLEFLIYFQGNSAPDKSGLPSDRFSAERTGGSVSTLTIQRTQQEDSAVYLCARSAGLGAQYFGPGTRLLVL.

The CDR3 reads CASAPPGGPYNEQFF. The CDR3 nucleotides read TGTGCCAGCGCCCCCCCGGGAGGGCCATACAATGAGCAGTTCTTC. V gene TRBV7-9 combines with J gene TRBJ2-1; 8 nucleotides agree with TRBD2. The CDR3 length is 15 residues. V lost 8 bases and J lost 4; bases outside the gene matches: 10. The germline V gene has CDR1 SEHNR and CDR2 FQNEAQ (reference sequence).

This chain links TRBV5-4 with TRBJ2-1; 9 bases map to TRBD2. V was pared by 3 bases and J by 2 bases, with 3 bases of the junction left unmatched. CDR1 and CDR2 (germline): SGHNT, YYREEE (reference sequence). The CDR3 contains 15 residues. The DNA for the CDR3 is TGTGCCAGCAGCTCCACTAGCGGGCCCTACAATGAGCAGTTCTTC. Translation gives CASSSTSGPYNEQFF. Full variable domain (missing parts from reference TRBV5-4 and TRBJ2-1): ETGVTQSPTHLIKTRGQQVTLRCSSQSGHNTVSWYQQALGQGPQFIFQYYREEENGRGNFPPRFSGLQFPNYSSELNVNALELDDSALYLCASSSTSGPYNEQFFGPGTRLTVL.

The CDR3 DNA reads as TGTGCCAGCAGCTTATCGGGACAGCTGAACACTGAAGCTTTCTTT. Amino acids: CASSLSGQLNTEAFF. V and J are TRBV7-3 and TRBJ1-1; 7 bases agree with TRBD1. V shed 2 bases, J shed 0 bases, and the junction held 3 bases outside the gene matches. The CDR3 has 15 residues. Per the germline V gene, CDR1 is SGHTA and CDR2 is FQGTGA.

The CDR3 nucleotides read TGTGCCAGCAGTTCCTCGGGCGGGAGGTTCCACACCGGGGAGCTGTTTTTT. Residues: CASSSSGGRFHTGELFF. This chain links TRBV27 with TRBJ2-2; the match to TRBD2 covers 8 bases. Trimming removed 4 bases from V and 3 bases from J; junction bases left unmatched: 10. Per the germline V gene, CDR1 is MNHEY and CDR2 is SMNVEV (reference sequence). The CDR3 is made up of 17 amino acids.

In this sample, this clone turned up a few times. The chain uses TRBV5-6 and TRBJ1-2; 8 nucleotides match TRBD1. The J segment lost 4 bases and the V segment lost 5 bases, leaving 7 bases of the junction unmatched. The CDR3 covers 14 residues. The germline CDR1 and CDR2 sequences are SGHDT and YYEEEE. The CDR3 is CASRSGQGLYGYTF. The CDR3 bases are TGTGCCAGCAGATCCGGACAGGGCCTCTATGGCTACACCTTC.

The chain couples TRBV5-1 to TRBJ1-1; D is uncertain. The length of the CDR3 is 14 residues. Trimming took off 1 base at V and 8 bases at J, with 15 bases between the two ends. CDR1 is SGHRS, CDR2 YFSETQ, per germline. The chain's CDR3 is CASSLSTLGSEAFF. Written as DNA, the CDR3 is TGCGCCAGCAGCTTGTCCACGCTCGGGAGCGAAGCTTTCTTT.

The CDR3 spells CASSSWGLAGAGDTQYF. CDR3 in DNA: TGTGCCAGCAGCTCCTGGGGGCTAGCGGGAGCAGGGGATACGCAGTATTTT. The chain employs TRBV11-2 and TRBJ2-3, with TRBD2 identical over 10 bases. This CDR3 spans 17 amino acids. Trimming cost V 4 bases and J 6 bases; bases outside gene matches: 13. Germline CDR1 and CDR2: SGHAT and FQNNGV.

This rearrangement joins TRBV4-3 to TRBJ2-3; 8 positions agree with TRBD2. The CDR3 sequence is 17 residues long. Per germline, CDR1 LGHNA and CDR2 YSLEER. With V trimmed by 3 bases and J by 0 bases, 8 bases remained unmatched. Here the CDR3 reads CASSQRLARTSTDTQYF. The CDR3 coding sequence is TGCGCCAGCAGCCAGAGACTAGCGCGTACTAGCACAGATACGCAGTATTTT.

This chain joins TRBV2 and TRBJ2-2; D is uncertain. Germline V CDR1 and CDR2: SNHLY, FYNNEI. Trimming removed 0 bases from V and 1 base from J, with 6 bases in between. The CDR3 sequence is 15 residues long. The CDR3 loop is CASSEARLNTGELFF. As DNA, the CDR3 is TGTGCCAGCAGTGAAGCGCGGCTGAACACCGGGGAGCTGTTTTTT.

This clone has a single count. The V and J genes are TRBV6-1 and TRBJ2-5; 9 nucleotides align to TRBD1. The ends lost 4 bases at V and 4 bases at J; junction bases unmatched: 7. The germline gives CDR1 MNHNS, CDR2 SASEGT. This CDR3 is built from 15 residues. The CDR3 nucleotides read TGTGCCAGCAGTGGGCCGGACAGGGGATTAGAGACCCAGTACTTC. This codes for CASSGPDRGLETQYF.

This chain uses TRBV27 with TRBJ2-5, with 9 bases identical to TRBD2. Trimming took 1 base from V and 4 from J; bases not matched to a gene: 13. This CDR3 has 18 amino acids. Germline lookup yields CDR1 MNHEY and CDR2 SMNVEV (reference sequence). The CDR3 is CASSLWRLAEGAGETQYF. DNA for the CDR3: TGTGCCAGCAGTTTATGGAGACTAGCGGAAGGAGCCGGAGAGACCCAGTACTTC.

The V call is TRBV28, the J call TRBJ1-3, with TRBD1 matching 8 bases. There are 16 residues in the CDR3. Trimming removed 2 bases from V and 2 bases from J; junction bases left unmatched: 5. Germline CDR1 MDHEN, CDR2 SYDVKM. The CDR3 sequence: CASSLIGQGPGNTIYF. The CDR3 nucleotides are TGTGCCAGCAGTTTAATCGGACAGGGACCTGGAAACACCATATATTTT.

V and J are TRBV11-2 and TRBJ1-5, with 8 bases aligning to TRBD1. The ends lost 3 bases at V and 4 bases at J; junction bases unmatched: 5. CDR1 is SGHAT, CDR2 FQNNGV, per germline. There are 15 residues in the CDR3. The CDR3 bases are TGTGCCAGCAGCTTTGGACAGGGACCTAATCAGCCCCAGCATTTT. Translating gives CASSFGQGPNQPQHF.